The T cell receptor (beta chain) under discussion was sequenced for a study of blood T cell repertoires in COVID-19. The CDR3 is 18 amino acids. The V gene's germline CDR1 is SSHAT and CDR2 FNYEAQ (reference sequence). This clone has a handful of counts. A junction end diverges from the germline sequence, so it may reflect a read error. Clones were read by immunoSEQ multiplex PCR, and TCRdb kept only the in-frame ones, dropping some. This table holds about 65,000 clones, 90% found once. Sequencing input: peripheral blood. This chain connects TRBV7-7 to TRBJ2-1; 12 bases map to TRBD1. This clonotype was obtained from a man in his sixties with acute or convalescent COVID-19. The CDR3 loop reads CASSELPGQGALTYEQFF. The DNA of the CDR3 is TGTGCTAGCAGCGAGCTACCGGGACAGGGGGCGCTTACCTATGAGCAGTTCTTC.